These T cell receptor beta chains were read from a single sample in a study of shared clonotypes between healthy human individuals. Sequencing used immunoSEQ multiplex PCR; TCRdb keeps in-frame clones, though not all of them. The table has about a million clones, approximately 77% seen once. Sequencing was done on a sample of memory CD4+ T cells from PBMCs. The receptors stem from a man younger than 35 in good health. Some clones in this sample may be carry-over from other donors' samples. The CDR3 runs from the conserved cysteine through the conserved F or W. A D gene is named only where the DNA matches it firmly. Not all rows give a size; the values are once, few, many and, for expanded clones, a class.

d_call j_call v_call clone_size cdr3_nt cdr3_aa
TRBD2 TRBJ2-1 TRBV5-5 . TGTGCCAGCAGCTTGCGTCCCGGGACTAGCGGTGAGCAGTTCTTC CASSLRPGTSGEQFF
TRBD2 TRBJ2-7 TRBV6-5 . TGTGCCAGCAGCAAAAGCGGGATGTCCTACGAGCAGTACTTC CASSKSGMSYEQYF
. TRBJ2-3 TRBV5-4 . TGTGCCAGCAGCTTCAGCAGGGTGGAGTATTTT CASSFSRVEYF
. TRBJ2-7 TRBV6-6 . TGTGCCAGCAGTTCCCTACGGGATGGGTTCGAGCAGTACTTC CASSSLRDGFEQYF
. TRBJ1-4 TRBV5-1 . TGCGCCAGCAGCCTCGGACAGAATGATGAAAAACTGTTTTTT CASSLGQNDEKLFF
. TRBJ2-7 TRBV2 . TGTGCCAGCAGTGGACAGGCTGACTACGAGCAGTACTTC CASSGQADYEQYF
. TRBJ1-2 TRBV14 few TGTGCCAGCAGCCAAGGTGCGTGGGGGAACTATGGCTACACCTTC CASSQGAWGNYGYTF
TRBD1 TRBJ2-2 TRBV27 . TGTGCCAGCAGTTTTCCGGCAGGGGGTAGAGCCGGGGAGCTGTTTTTT CASSFPAGGRAGELFF
. TRBJ1-5 TRBV19 . TGTGCCAGTCAGGACGGCGATCAGCCCCAGCATTTT CASQDGDQPQHF
. TRBJ1-5 TRBV7-2 . TGTGCCAGCAGCTTAGCTAGCAGGTCTTATAGCAATCAGCCCCAGCATTTT CASSLASRSYSNQPQHF
TRBD2 TRBJ2-1 TRBV7-3 . TGTGCCAGCAGCTTAGGTCCTAGCGGTTACAATGAGCAGTTCTTC CASSLGPSGYNEQFF
. TRBJ1-3 TRBV29-1 once TGCAGCGTTGAAGACGGATCTGGAAACACCATATATTTT CSVEDGSGNTIYF
TRBD1 TRBJ1-1 TRBV7-2 . TGTGCCAGCAGCTTGGGGACAGGGGTTGAGGACACTGAAGCTTTCTTT CASSLGTGVEDTEAFF
. TRBJ1-2 TRBV5-1 . TGCGCCAGCAGCTTGGGTTTCTACGGCTACACCTTC CASSLGFYGYTF
. TRBJ2-7 TRBV6-5 . TGTGCCAGCAGTTCCAGGGAACGCGAGCAGTACTTC CASSSREREQYF
. TRBJ1-5 TRBV18 . TGTGCCAGCTCATCCCAGGAGAATCAGCCCCAGCATTTT CASSSQENQPQHF
. TRBJ2-1 TRBV30 . TGTGCCTGGAATGAGATAGCGAGGGAGCAGTTCTTC CAWNEIAREQFF
. TRBJ1-2 TRBV6-5 . TGTGCCAGCAGCCGACGTGGGAGTGCTAACTATGGCTACACCTTC CASSRRGSANYGYTF
. TRBJ2-2 TRBV28 . TGTGCCAGCAGGCTACTCCGGGGGGCTGGCACCGGGGAGCTGTTTTTT CASRLLRGAGTGELFF